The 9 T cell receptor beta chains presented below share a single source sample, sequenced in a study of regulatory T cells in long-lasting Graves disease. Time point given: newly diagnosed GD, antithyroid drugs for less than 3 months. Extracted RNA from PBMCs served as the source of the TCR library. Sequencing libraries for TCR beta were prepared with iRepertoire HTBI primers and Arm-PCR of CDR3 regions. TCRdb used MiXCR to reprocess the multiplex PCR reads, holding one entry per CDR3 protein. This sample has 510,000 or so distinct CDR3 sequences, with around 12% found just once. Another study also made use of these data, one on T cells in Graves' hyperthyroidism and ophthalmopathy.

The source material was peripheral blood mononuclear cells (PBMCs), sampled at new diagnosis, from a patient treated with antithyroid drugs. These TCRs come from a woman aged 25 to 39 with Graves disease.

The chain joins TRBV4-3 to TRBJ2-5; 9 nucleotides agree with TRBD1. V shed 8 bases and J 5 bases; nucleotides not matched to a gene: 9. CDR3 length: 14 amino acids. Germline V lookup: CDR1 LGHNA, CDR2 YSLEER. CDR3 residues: CASGGTGGRETQYF. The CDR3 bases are TGCGCCAGCGGCGGAACAGGGGGCCGGGAGACCCAGTACTTC.

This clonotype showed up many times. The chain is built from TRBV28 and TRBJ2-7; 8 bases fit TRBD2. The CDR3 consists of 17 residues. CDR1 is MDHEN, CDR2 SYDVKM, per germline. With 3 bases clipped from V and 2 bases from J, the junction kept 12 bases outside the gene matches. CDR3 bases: TGTGCCAGCAGTTTTCGCGGGAGGCCGGACCACGCCTACGAGCAGTACTTC. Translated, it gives CASSFRGRPDHAYEQYF.

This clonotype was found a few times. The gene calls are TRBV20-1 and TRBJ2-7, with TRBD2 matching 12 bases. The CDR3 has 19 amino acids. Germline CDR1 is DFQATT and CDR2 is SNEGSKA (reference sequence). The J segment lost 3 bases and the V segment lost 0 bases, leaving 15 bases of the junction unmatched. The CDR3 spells CSAREPTSGSWGSNYEQYF. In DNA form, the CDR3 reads TGCAGTGCTAGAGAACCGACTAGCGGGAGTTGGGGGTCAAACTACGAGCAGTACTTC.

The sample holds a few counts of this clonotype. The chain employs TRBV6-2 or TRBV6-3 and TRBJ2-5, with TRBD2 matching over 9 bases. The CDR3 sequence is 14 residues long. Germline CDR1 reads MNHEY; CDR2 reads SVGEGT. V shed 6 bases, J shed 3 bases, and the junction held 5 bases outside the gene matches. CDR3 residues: CASRPLAGEETQYF. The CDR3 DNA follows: TGTGCCAGCAGGCCACTAGCGGGTGAAGAGACCCAGTACTTC.

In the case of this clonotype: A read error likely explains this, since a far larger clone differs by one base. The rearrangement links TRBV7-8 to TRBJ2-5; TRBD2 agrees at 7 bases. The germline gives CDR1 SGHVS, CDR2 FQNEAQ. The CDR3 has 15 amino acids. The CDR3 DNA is TGCGCCAGCAGCCTCCGCGGGGGTGGGCAAGAGACCCAGTACTTC. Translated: CASSLRGGGQETQYF.

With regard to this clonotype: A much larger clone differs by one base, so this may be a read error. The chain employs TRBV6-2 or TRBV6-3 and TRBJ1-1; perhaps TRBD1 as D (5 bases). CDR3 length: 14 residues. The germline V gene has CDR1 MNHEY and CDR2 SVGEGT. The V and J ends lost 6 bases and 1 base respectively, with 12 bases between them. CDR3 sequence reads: CASRFRQKNTEAFF. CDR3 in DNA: TGTGCCAGCAGGTTCAGACAGAAGAACACTGAAGCTTTCTTT.

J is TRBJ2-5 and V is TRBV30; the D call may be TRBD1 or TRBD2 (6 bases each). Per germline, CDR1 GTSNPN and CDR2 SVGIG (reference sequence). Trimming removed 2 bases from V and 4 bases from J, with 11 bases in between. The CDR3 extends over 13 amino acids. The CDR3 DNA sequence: TGTGCCTGGAGTCGGGGGCGAGGAGAGACCCAGTACTTC. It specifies CAWSRGRGETQYF.

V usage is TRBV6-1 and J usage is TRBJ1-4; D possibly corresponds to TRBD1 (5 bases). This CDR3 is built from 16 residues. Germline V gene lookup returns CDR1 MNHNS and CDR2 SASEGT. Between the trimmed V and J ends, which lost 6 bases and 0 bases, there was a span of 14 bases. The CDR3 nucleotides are TGTGCCAGCAGCAAGGGACGGTATGCAACTAATGAAAAACTGTTTTTT. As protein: CASSKGRYATNEKLFF.

CDR3 DNA sequence: TGCAGTACATGGGGCGGCTATGGCTACACCTTC. It yields the protein CSTWGGYGYTF. The chain couples TRBV20-1 to TRBJ1-2; maybe TRBD1 (5 bases). CDR3 size: 11 residues. The ends were cut back, 8 bases at V and 4 bases at J, with 11 bases in the middle. From germline, CDR1 is DFQATT and CDR2 SNEGSKA (reference sequence).